The 10 T cell receptor beta chains listed next were all sequenced from one sample in a study of blood T cell repertoires in COVID-19. The repertoire was sequenced with immunoSEQ multiplex PCR; TCRdb's copy has only in-frame clones and lacks some. The profile covers 150,000 to 200,000 clones, with roughly 84% appearing a single time and under 4% taken by the ten largest. The sequencing input was PBMCs or T cells enriched from blood (not recorded which). The receptors come from a woman in her 30s who had been exposed to COVID-19.

This clone was counted a few times. The CDR3 spells CASSGGQGANYGYTF. The CDR3 DNA is TGTGCCAGCAGCGGAGGACAGGGAGCTAACTATGGCTACACCTTC. This chain uses TRBV9 with TRBJ1-2; 8 nucleotides line up with TRBD1. Per the germline V gene, CDR1 is SGDLS and CDR2 is YYNGEE. Unmatched junction bases numbered 4, after V lost 3 bases and J lost 0 bases. The CDR3 spans 15 residues. Looking up the rest from reference TRBV9 and TRBJ1-2 gives the full variable domain: DSGVTQTPKHLITATGQRVTLRCSPRSGDLSVYWYQQSLDQGLQFLIQYYNGEERAKGNILERFSAQQFPDLHSELNLSSLELGDSALYFCASSGGQGANYGYTFGSGTRLTVV.

The V call is TRBV19, the J call TRBJ2-1; a possible D gene is TRBD2 (6 bases). In germline, CDR1 is LNHDA, CDR2 SQIVND (reference sequence). The CDR3 contains 17 residues. Between the trimmed V and J ends, which lost 0 bases and 1 base, there was a span of 13 bases. The CDR3 spells CASSIDLGGRSYNEQFF. The CDR3 nucleotides are TGTGCCAGTAGTATAGATTTGGGGGGTAGGTCCTACAATGAGCAGTTCTTC. Full variable domain (remainder filled in from reference TRBV19 and TRBJ2-1): DGGITQSPKYLFRKEGQNVTLSCEQNLNHDAMYWYRQDPGQGLRLIYYSQIVNDFQKGDIAEGYSVSREKKESFPLTVTSAQKNPTAFYLCASSIDLGGRSYNEQFFGPGTRLTVL.

V usage is TRBV5-6 and J usage is TRBJ1-3; D is perhaps TRBD1 (6 bases). The CDR3 loop spans 16 amino acids. V was clipped by 6 bases and J by 2 bases, with 18 bases between them. Germline V CDR1 and CDR2: SGHDT, YYEEEE. For the CDR3, the DNA is TGTGCCAGCACCTACTCCGGGGGGGGCACTGGAAACACCATATATTTT. It codes for CASTYSGGGTGNTIYF.

V usage is TRBV5-1 and J usage is TRBJ1-1; 7 bases line up with TRBD1. The germline V gene has CDR1 SGHRS and CDR2 YFSETQ. There are 16 residues in the CDR3. With 4 bases clipped from V and 3 bases from J, the junction kept 12 bases outside the gene matches. CDR3 protein: CASSLGGGGAYTEAFF. The CDR3 DNA follows: TGCGCCAGCAGCCTGGGCGGAGGGGGCGCTTACACTGAAGCTTTCTTT.

This chain links TRBV27 with TRBJ2-4; 7 bases are a match to TRBD2. The V segment lost 3 bases and the J segment 0 bases; nucleotides outside the gene matches: 5. The CDR3 contains 16 residues. Germline V gene lookup returns CDR1 MNHEY and CDR2 SMNVEV (reference sequence). CDR3 DNA sequence: TGTGCCAGCAGTTTGGGAGGGTGGGGAGCCAAAAACATTCAGTACTTC. Residues: CASSLGGWGAKNIQYF.

The chain combines TRBV19 with TRBJ2-3, with 8 nucleotides matching TRBD2. CDR1 and CDR2 from the germline V gene are LNHDA and SQIVND (reference sequence). This CDR3 is built from 17 residues. The junction had 17 bases not matched to a gene; V was cut back by 9 bases and J by 3 bases. CDR3 sequence (DNA): TGTGCCAGCCGACTCTCGGGCGGGGGGTGGCGGACAGATACGCAGTATTTT. Protein sequence: CASRLSGGGWRTDTQYF.

The chain uses TRBV19 and TRBJ2-2; the match to TRBD1 covers 8 bases. The trim removed 1 base at V and 3 bases at J, leaving 13 bases unmatched. There are 19 residues in the CDR3. Germline lookup yields CDR1 LNHDA and CDR2 SQIVND (reference sequence). CDR3 DNA: TGTGCCAGTAGTATAGCCCCCAGGACAGGGAGGAAGGACACCGGGGAGCTGTTTTTT. This codes for CASSIAPRTGRKDTGELFF.

The rearrangement joins TRBV5-1 to TRBJ2-5, with D perhaps matching TRBD2 (5 bases). Trimming cost V 0 bases and J 0 bases, with 9 bases left between them. Germline V gene data show CDR1 as SGHRS and CDR2 as YFSETQ. This CDR3 region has 15 residues. The CDR3: CASSLAGNYQETQYF. In DNA, the CDR3 is TGCGCCAGCAGCTTGGCCGGGAACTACCAAGAGACCCAGTACTTC.

This clone showed up just a few times. This rearrangement joins TRBV25-1 to TRBJ1-4, with TRBD1 as a possible D gene (5 bases). The CDR3 is 13 amino acids. The germline CDR1 and CDR2 sequences are MGHDK and SYGVNS. The V end was cut by 5 bases, the J end by 10 bases, with 14 bases between. The CDR3 nucleotides read TGTGCCAGCAGTCATGGGGCCTTGGGAAAACTGTTTTTT. Translating gives CASSHGALGKLFF.

This clone was detected only a few times. The rearrangement links TRBV5-6 to TRBJ1-6; 9 positions match TRBD1. CDR3 length equals 18 residues. Trimming at V came to 4 bases and at J to 2 bases, leaving 10 bases not matched to a gene. Germline CDR1 reads SGHDT; CDR2 reads YYEEEE. CDR3 sequence reads: CASSQHPDRGAYNSPLHF. For the CDR3, the DNA is TGTGCCAGCAGCCAGCATCCCGACAGGGGGGCCTATAATTCACCCCTCCACTTT. Combining the CDR3 with reference TRBV5-6 and TRBJ1-6 gives the whole variable domain DAGVTQSPTHLIKTRGQQVTLRCSPKSGHDTVSWYQQALGQGPQFIFQYYEEEERQRGNFPDRFSGHQFPNYSSELNVNALLLGDSALYLCASSQHPDRGAYNSPLHFGNGTRLTVT.